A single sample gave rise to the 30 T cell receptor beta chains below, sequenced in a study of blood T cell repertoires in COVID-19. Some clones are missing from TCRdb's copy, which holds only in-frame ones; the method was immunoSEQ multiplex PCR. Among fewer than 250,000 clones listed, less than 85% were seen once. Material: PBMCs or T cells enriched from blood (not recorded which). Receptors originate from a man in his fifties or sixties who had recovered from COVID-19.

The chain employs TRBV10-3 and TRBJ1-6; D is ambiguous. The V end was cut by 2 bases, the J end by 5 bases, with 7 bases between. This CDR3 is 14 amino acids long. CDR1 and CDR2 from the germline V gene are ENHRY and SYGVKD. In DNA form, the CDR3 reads TGTGCCATCAGTGAGAAGAGGGATAATTCACCCCTCCACTTT. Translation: CAISEKRDNSPLHF.

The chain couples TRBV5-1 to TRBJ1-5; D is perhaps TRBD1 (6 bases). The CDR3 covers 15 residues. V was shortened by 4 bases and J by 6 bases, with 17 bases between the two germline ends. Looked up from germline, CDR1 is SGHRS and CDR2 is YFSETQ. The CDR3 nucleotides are TGCGCCAGCAGCGTGGACAGCCCAAACAGTCAGCCCCAGCATTTT. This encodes CASSVDSPNSQPQHF. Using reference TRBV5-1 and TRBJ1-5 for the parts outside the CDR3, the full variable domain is KAGVTQTPRYLIKTRGQQVTLSCSPISGHRSVSWYQQTPGQGLQFLFEYFSETQRNKGNFPGRFSGRQFSNSRSEMNVSTLELGDSALYLCASSVDSPNSQPQHFGDGTRLSIL.

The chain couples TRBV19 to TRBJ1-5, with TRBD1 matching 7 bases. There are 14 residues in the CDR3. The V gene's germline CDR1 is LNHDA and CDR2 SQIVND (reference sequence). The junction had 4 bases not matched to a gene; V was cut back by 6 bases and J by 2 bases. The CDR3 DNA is TGTGCCAGTAGATACAGGGGTGGCAATCAGCCCCAGCATTTT. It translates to CASRYRGGNQPQHF.

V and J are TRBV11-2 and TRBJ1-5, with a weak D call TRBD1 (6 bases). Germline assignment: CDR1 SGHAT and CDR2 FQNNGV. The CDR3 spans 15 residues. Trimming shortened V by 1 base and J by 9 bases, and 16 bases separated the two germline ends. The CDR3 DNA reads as TGTGCCAGCAGCTTAGGGCGGGGGCCACTAAGGCCCCAGCATTTT. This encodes CASSLGRGPLRPQHF.

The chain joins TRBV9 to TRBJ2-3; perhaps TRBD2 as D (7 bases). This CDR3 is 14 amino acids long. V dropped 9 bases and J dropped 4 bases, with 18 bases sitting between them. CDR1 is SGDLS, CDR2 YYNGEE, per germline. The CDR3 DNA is TGTGCCACCAGTGAGGGGGGGCGGCCAGATACGCAGTATTTT. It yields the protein CATSEGGRPDTQYF.

CDR3 region: CASSSLAGGAYEQYF. Written as DNA, the CDR3 is TGTGCCAGCAGCTCTCTAGCGGGGGGGGCCTACGAGCAGTACTTC. This sequence joins TRBV7-2 and TRBJ2-7, with 12 bases identical to TRBD2. The CDR3 loop spans 15 amino acids. Looked up from germline, CDR1 is SGHTA and CDR2 is FQGNSA. The V segment lost 4 bases and the J segment 2 bases; nucleotides outside the gene matches: 3.

As DNA, the CDR3 is TGTGCCAGCAGATCCCCAGGGGGCAACACCGGGGAGCTGTTTTTT. Its translation: CASRSPGGNTGELFF. The chain is built from TRBV7-9 and TRBJ2-2, with 8 bases aligning to TRBD1. Germline V lookup: CDR1 SEHNR, CDR2 FQNEAQ (reference sequence). With 6 bases clipped from V and 2 bases from J, the junction kept 5 bases outside the gene matches. The CDR3 runs to 15 residues.

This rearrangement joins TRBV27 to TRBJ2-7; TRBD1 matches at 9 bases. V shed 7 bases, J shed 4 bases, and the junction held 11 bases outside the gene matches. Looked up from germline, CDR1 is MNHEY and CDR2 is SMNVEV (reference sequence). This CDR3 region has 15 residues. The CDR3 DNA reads TGTGCCAGCACCTTTTCCCGGGACAGGGCATACGAGCAGTACTTC. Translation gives CASTFSRDRAYEQYF.

CDR3 nucleotides: TGTGCCACCAGTGATGGTCTAGGCGATGGCTACACCTTC. Translating it yields CATSDGLGDGYTF. This rearrangement joins TRBV24-1 to TRBJ1-2; D call uncertain. Trimming cost V 3 bases and J 6 bases, with 10 bases left between them. CDR3 length: 13 amino acids. CDR1 is KGHDR, CDR2 SFDVKD, per germline.

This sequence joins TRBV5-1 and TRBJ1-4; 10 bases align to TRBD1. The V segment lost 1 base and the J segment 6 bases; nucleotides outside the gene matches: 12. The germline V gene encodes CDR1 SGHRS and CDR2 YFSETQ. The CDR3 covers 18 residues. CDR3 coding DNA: TGCGCCAGCAGCTTGACCCCGACATTTGGACAGGGGGATGAAAAACTGTTTTTT. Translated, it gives CASSLTPTFGQGDEKLFF. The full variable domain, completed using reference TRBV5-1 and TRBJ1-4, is KAGVTQTPRYLIKTRGQQVTLSCSPISGHRSVSWYQQTPGQGLQFLFEYFSETQRNKGNFPGRFSGRQFSNSRSEMNVSTLELGDSALYLCASSLTPTFGQGDEKLFFGSGTQLSVL.

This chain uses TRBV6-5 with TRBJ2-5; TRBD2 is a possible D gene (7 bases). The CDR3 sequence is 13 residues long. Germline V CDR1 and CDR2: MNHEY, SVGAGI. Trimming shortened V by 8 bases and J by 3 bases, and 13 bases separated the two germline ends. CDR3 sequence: CASCRGGEETQYF. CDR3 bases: TGTGCCAGCTGCAGGGGAGGGGAAGAGACCCAGTACTTC.

CDR3 region: CASSGGNSPLHF. The CDR3 DNA sequence: TGTGCCAGCTCTGGAGGGAACTCACCCCTCCACTTT. The chain employs TRBV6-5 and TRBJ1-6; D is uncertain. Germline lookup yields CDR1 MNHEY and CDR2 SVGAGI. The CDR3 extends over 12 amino acids. Trimming left V 8 bases short and J 10 bases short, with 12 bases between.

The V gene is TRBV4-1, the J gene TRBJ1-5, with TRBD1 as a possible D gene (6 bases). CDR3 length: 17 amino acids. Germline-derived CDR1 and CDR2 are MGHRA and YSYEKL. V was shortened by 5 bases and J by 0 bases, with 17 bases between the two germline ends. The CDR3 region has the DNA TGCGCCAGCAGCTCCACTCCCGGGACATCTAGCAATCAGCCCCAGCATTTT. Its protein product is CASSSTPGTSSNQPQHF.

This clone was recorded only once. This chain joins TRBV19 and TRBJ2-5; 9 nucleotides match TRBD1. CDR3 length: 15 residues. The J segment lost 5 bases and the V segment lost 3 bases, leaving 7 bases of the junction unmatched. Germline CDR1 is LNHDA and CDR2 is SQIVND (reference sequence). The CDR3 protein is CASSIGDRVGETQYF. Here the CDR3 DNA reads TGTGCCAGTAGTATTGGGGACAGGGTTGGGGAGACCCAGTACTTC.

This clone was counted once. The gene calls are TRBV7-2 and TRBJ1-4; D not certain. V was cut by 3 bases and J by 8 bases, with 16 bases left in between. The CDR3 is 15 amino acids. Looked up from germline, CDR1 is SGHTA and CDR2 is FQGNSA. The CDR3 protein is CASSFMGSRGEKLFF. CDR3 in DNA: TGTGCCAGCAGCTTTATGGGGTCCCGAGGGGAAAAACTGTTTTTT. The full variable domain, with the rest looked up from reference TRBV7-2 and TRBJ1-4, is GAGVSQSPSNKVTEKGKDVELRCDPISGHTALYWYRQSLGQGLEFLIYFQGNSAPDKSGLPSDRFSAERTGGSVSTLTIQRTQQEDSAVYLCASSFMGSRGEKLFFGSGTQLSVL.

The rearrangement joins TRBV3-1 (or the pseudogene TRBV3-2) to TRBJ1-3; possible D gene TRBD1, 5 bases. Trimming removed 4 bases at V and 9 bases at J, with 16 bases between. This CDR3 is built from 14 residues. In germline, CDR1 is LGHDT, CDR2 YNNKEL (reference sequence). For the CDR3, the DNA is TGTGCCAGCAGCCGTGGGGCCATCGGGTCCACCATATATTTT. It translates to CASSRGAIGSTIYF.

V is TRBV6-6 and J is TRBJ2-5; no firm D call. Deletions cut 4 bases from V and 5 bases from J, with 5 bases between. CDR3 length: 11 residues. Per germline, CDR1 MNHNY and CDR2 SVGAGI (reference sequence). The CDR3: CASSLSETQYF. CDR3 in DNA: TGTGCCAGCAGTTTGAGTGAGACCCAGTACTTC.

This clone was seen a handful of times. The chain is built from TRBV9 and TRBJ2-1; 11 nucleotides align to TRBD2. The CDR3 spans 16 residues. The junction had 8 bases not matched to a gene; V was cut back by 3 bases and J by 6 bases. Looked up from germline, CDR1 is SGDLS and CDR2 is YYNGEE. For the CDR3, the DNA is TGTGCCAGCAGCGGCCAGACTAGCGGGGTGATCAATGAGCAGTTCTTC. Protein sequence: CASSGQTSGVINEQFF.

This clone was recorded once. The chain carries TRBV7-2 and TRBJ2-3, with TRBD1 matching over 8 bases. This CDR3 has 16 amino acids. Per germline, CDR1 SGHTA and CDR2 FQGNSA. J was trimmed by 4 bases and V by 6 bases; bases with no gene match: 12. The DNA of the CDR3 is TGTGCCAGCAGAAGTTCAGGGGGCGCAGGTTCAGATACGCAGTATTTT. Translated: CASRSSGGAGSDTQYF. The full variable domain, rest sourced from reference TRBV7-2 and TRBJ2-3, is GAGVSQSPSNKVTEKGKDVELRCDPISGHTALYWYRQSLGQGLEFLIYFQGNSAPDKSGLPSDRFSAERTGGSVSTLTIQRTQQEDSAVYLCASRSSGGAGSDTQYFGPGTRLTVL.

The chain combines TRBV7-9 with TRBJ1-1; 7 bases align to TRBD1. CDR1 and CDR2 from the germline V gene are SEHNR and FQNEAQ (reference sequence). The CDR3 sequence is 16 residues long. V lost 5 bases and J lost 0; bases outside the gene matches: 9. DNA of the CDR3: TGTGCCAGCAGCCGCCGACAGGGAGTAATGAACACTGAAGCTTTCTTT. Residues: CASSRRQGVMNTEAFF.

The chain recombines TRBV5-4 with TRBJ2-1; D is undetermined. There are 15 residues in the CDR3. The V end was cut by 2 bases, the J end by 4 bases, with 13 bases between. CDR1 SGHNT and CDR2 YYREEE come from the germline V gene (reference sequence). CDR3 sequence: CASSLQLELYNEQFF. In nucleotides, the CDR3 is TGTGCCAGCAGCTTACAGCTCGAGCTATACAATGAGCAGTTCTTC.

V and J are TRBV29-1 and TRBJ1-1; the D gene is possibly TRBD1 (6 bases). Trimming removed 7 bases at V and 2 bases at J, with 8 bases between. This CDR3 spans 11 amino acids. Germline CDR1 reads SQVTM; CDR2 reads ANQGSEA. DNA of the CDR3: TGCAGCGCCAGGGGTAACACTGAAGCTTTCTTT. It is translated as CSARGNTEAFF.

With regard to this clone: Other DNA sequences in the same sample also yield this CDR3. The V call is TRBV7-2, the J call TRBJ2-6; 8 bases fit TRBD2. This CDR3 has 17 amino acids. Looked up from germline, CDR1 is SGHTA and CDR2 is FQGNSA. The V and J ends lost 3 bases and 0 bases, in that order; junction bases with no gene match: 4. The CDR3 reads CASSFTGGSSGANVLTF. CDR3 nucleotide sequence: TGTGCCAGCAGCTTCACGGGGGGGAGCTCTGGGGCCAACGTCCTGACTTTC.

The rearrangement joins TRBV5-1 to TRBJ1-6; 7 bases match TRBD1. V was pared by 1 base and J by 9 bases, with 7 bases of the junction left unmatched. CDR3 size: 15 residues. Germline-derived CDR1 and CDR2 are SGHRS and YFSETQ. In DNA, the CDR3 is TGCGCCAGCAGCTTGACAGGGGCCACGGGTTCACCCCTCCACTTT. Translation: CASSLTGATGSPLHF.

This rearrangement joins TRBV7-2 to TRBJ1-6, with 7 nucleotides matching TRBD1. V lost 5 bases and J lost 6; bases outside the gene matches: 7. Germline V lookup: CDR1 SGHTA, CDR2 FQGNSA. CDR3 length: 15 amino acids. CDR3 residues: CASSVTGTANSPLHF. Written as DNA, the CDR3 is TGTGCCAGCAGCGTTACCGGGACAGCTAATTCACCCCTCCACTTT.

The CDR3 spells CASSLVASGGAGETQYF. CDR3 DNA: TGCGCCAGCAGCTTGGTGGCTAGCGGGGGGGCCGGAGAGACCCAGTACTTC. The chain employs TRBV5-1 and TRBJ2-5, with 12 bases fitting TRBD2. With 0 bases clipped from V and 4 bases from J, the junction kept 7 bases outside the gene matches. Germline CDR1 is SGHRS and CDR2 is YFSETQ. The CDR3 consists of 17 residues.

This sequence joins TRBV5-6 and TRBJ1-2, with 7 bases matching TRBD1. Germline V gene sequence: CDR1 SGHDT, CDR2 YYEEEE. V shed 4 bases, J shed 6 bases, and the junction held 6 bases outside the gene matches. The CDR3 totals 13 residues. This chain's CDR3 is CASSRNRGHGYTF. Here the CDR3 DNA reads TGTGCCAGCAGCCGTAACAGGGGACATGGCTACACCTTC.

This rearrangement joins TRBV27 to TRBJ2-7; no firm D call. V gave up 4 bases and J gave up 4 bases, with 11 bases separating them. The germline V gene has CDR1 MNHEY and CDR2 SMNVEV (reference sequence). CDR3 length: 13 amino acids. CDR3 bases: TGTGCCAGCAGTTCCCCCCCTCTATACGAGCAGTACTTC. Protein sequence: CASSSPPLYEQYF.

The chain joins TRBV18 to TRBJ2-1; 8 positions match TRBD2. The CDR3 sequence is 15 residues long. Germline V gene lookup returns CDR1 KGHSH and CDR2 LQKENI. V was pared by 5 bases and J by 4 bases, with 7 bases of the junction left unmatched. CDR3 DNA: TGTGCCAGCTCATCAGATAGCGGGGCTTACAATGAGCAGTTCTTC. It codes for CASSSDSGAYNEQFF.

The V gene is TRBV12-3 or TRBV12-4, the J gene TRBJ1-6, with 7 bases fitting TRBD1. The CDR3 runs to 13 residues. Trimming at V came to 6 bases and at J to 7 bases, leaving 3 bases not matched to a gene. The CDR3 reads CASSRDRNSPLHF. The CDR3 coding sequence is TGTGCCAGCAGCAGGGACAGAAATTCACCCCTCCACTTT.